This record looks at one T cell receptor (beta chain) sequence and its context. The data were taken from a study of blood T cell repertoires in COVID-19. Study-level information: The samples span acute and convalescent COVID-19 from the United States, Italy and Spain. PBMCs, B-cell-depleted T cells, or T cells provided the cDNA or gDNA that made up the material.

Ages ranged from about 18 to 100 years, with residence in around 24 US areas. In the original processing: Amplification of reference gene primers was used by the study to estimate nucleated cell counts. The method was immunoSEQ multiplex PCR; TCRdb's version includes in-frame clones alone and lacks a portion of them. V, J and clone size are taken as reported in that table, and D and trimming were inferred from the DNA itself. The sample carries 150,000 to 200,000 clones, 80% to 90% recorded once. V gave up 3 bases and J gave up 4 bases; unmatched junction bases: 4. The CDR3 is made up of 14 amino acids. In germline, CDR1 is MDHEN, CDR2 SYDVKM.

V is TRBV28 and J is TRBJ2-3; 7 bases match TRBD2. Sequencing was performed on PBMCs or T cells enriched from blood (not recorded which). This TCR was recovered from a woman aged 40 to 50 with acute COVID-19. DNA of the CDR3: TGTGCCAGCAGTTTTCCTCTAGCGGCAGATACGCAGTATTTT. Its translation: CASSFPLAADTQYF.